Following are 30 T cell receptor beta chains from one sample sequenced in a study of blood T cell repertoires in COVID-19. Profiling relied on immunoSEQ multiplex PCR, and the TCRdb table lists in-frame clones only, not all of them. This table holds roughly 380,000 clones, roughly 89% found once. Material: peripheral blood. All receptors derive from a woman aged 60-75 years with COVID-19, enrolled during active disease.

The J gene is TRBJ2-5, the V gene TRBV2; weak D call: TRBD1 (5 bases). There are 15 residues in the CDR3. V was shortened by 6 bases and J by 5 bases, with 19 bases between the two germline ends. CDR1 and CDR2 from the germline V gene are SNHLY and FYNNEI. In DNA, the CDR3 is TGTGCCAGCAGATCACACCCATCGACAGAGGAGACCCAGTACTTC. Protein: CASRSHPSTEETQYF.

This chain links TRBV7-3 with TRBJ2-3; tentative D call: TRBD2 (6 bases). This CDR3 contains 16 residues. Germline V gene data show CDR1 as SGHTA and CDR2 as FQGTGA. V gave up 2 bases and J gave up 6 bases, with 18 bases separating them. The CDR3 protein is CASSLGRGEVFDTQYF. The CDR3 DNA reads TGTGCCAGCAGCTTAGGGCGCGGGGAGGTTTTCGATACGCAGTATTTT.

CDR3 sequence: CASSPIEAERGNTIYF. The CDR3 nucleotides are TGTGCCAGCTCACCCATCGAGGCGGAACGTGGAAACACCATATATTTT. V gene TRBV18 combines with J gene TRBJ1-3; D remains ambiguous. Trimming removed 3 bases at V and 3 bases at J, with 15 bases between. The CDR3 runs 16 residues. Looked up from germline, CDR1 is KGHSH and CDR2 is LQKENI.

The rearrangement joins TRBV20-1 to TRBJ1-3; D not resolved. This CDR3 has 11 amino acids. V lost 3 bases, J lost 9 bases, and 9 bases lay in between. Germline loops: CDR1 DFQATT, CDR2 SNEGSKA (reference sequence). Here the CDR3 reads CSASPVGTIYF. Here the CDR3 DNA reads TGCAGTGCTAGCCCGGTTGGCACCATATATTTT.

The chain is built from TRBV15 and TRBJ1-1; tentative D call: TRBD1 (6 bases). Germline CDR1 reads LNHNV; CDR2 reads YYDKDF (reference sequence). V was cut by 2 bases and J by 0 bases, with 10 bases left in between. The CDR3 sequence is 15 residues long. The CDR3, as DNA: TGTGCCACCAGCAGAACGACAGGTATGAACACTGAAGCTTTCTTT. Residues: CATSRTTGMNTEAFF.

This clone was detected only a few times. The V and J genes are TRBV19 and TRBJ1-2; D gene ambiguous. The CDR3 covers 14 residues. From germline, CDR1 is LNHDA and CDR2 SQIVND (reference sequence). The V and J ends lost 5 bases and 0 bases respectively, with 10 bases between them. The CDR3 DNA is TGTGCCAGTAGTTCCTACTTAGCTAACTATGGCTACACCTTC. It encodes CASSSYLANYGYTF.

The rearrangement joins TRBV6-2 or TRBV6-3 to TRBJ1-3; 10 bases align to TRBD1. The length of the CDR3 is 16 residues. The junction had 13 bases not matched to a gene; V was cut back by 5 bases and J by 9 bases. From germline, CDR1 is MNHEY and CDR2 SVGEGT. Written as DNA, the CDR3 is TGTGCCAGCAGTCGACAGGGGGCTGGAGGACGAGGCACCATATATTTT. It yields the protein CASSRQGAGGRGTIYF.

The rearrangement uses TRBV19 and TRBJ2-7; D is unclear. From germline, CDR1 is LNHDA and CDR2 SQIVND (reference sequence). Trimming took off 2 bases at V and 0 bases at J, with 8 bases between the two ends. CDR3 length: 14 residues. The CDR3 is CASSILLSSYEQYF. CDR3 coding DNA: TGTGCCAGTAGTATATTGTTGAGCTCCTACGAGCAGTACTTC.

This clone was seen once. The chain has TRBV6-6 and TRBJ1-1; no clear D gene. Germline lookup yields CDR1 MNHNY and CDR2 SVGAGI (reference sequence). Trimming stripped 6 bases from V and 11 bases from J, with 16 bases between. The CDR3 runs to 12 residues. The CDR3 is CASSRQLRGAFF. The CDR3 DNA sequence: TGTGCCAGCAGCCGACAACTCCGAGGGGCTTTCTTT.

This clone was detected once. Other DNA sequences in this sample translate to the same CDR3. The rearrangement links TRBV6-5 to TRBJ1-2; perhaps TRBD1 as D (5 bases). The germline gives CDR1 MNHEY, CDR2 SVGAGI. Trimming took 2 bases from V and 8 from J, leaving 12 bases between them. The CDR3 is 13 amino acids. The CDR3 loop reads CASSYRGTEGYTF. The DNA for the CDR3 is TGTGCCAGCAGTTACCGGGGGACCGAAGGCTACACCTTC.

The chain is built from TRBV6-6 and TRBJ2-2; the D is unclear. Germline CDR1 and CDR2: MNHNY and SVGAGI (reference sequence). V was cut by 3 bases and J by 2 bases, with 7 bases left in between. CDR3 length: 14 residues. CDR3 amino acids: CASSYGRNTGELFF. The CDR3, as DNA: TGTGCCAGCAGTTATGGCAGAAACACCGGGGAGCTGTTTTTT.

The chain has TRBV27 and TRBJ1-6; possible D gene TRBD1, 6 bases. Germline values: CDR1 MNHEY, CDR2 SMNVEV (reference sequence). The ends were cut back, 6 bases at V and 6 bases at J, with 18 bases in the middle. CDR3 length: 16 amino acids. CDR3 DNA sequence: TGTGCCAGCAGAAATTCCCGGGACATCACTAATTCACCCCTCCACTTT. Amino acids: CASRNSRDITNSPLHF.

This sequence joins TRBV7-9 and TRBJ1-2; weak D call: TRBD1 (5 bases). This CDR3 contains 13 residues. Looked up from germline, CDR1 is SEHNR and CDR2 is FQNEAQ (reference sequence). The ends were cut back, 5 bases at V and 5 bases at J, with 12 bases in the middle. CDR3: CASSGEAGYGYTF. For the CDR3, the DNA is TGTGCCAGCAGCGGAGAGGCAGGGTATGGCTACACCTTC.

This chain connects TRBV25-1 to TRBJ1-4, with a weak D call TRBD1 (6 bases). In germline, CDR1 is MGHDK, CDR2 SYGVNS. CDR3 length: 16 amino acids. Trimming cost V 6 bases and J 7 bases, with 21 bases left between them. The CDR3 spells CASSASWGRVGEKLFF. CDR3 bases: TGTGCCAGCAGCGCTAGCTGGGGGCGCGTGGGTGAAAAACTGTTTTTT.

The chain is built from TRBV1 and TRBJ1-2; the D call TRBD1 from the table was never checked on the DNA. TRBV1 is described as a pseudogene. The length of the CDR3 is 15 residues. The DNA for the CDR3 is TGCACCAGCAGCCCCCCTCCTGACAGGGGGTTGGGCTACACCTTC. This sequence encodes CTSSPPPDRGLGYTF.

This clone was seen only a few times. The chain employs TRBV5-1 and TRBJ2-3; the D is unclear. Germline loops: CDR1 SGHRS, CDR2 YFSETQ. Trimming pared 2 bases from V and 3 bases from J, leaving 16 bases between. The CDR3 is 16 amino acids. The CDR3 DNA follows: TGCGCCAGCAGCTTTTCGGTGCGGTGGTTGACAGATACGCAGTATTTT. Protein sequence: CASSFSVRWLTDTQYF.

This chain uses TRBV11-2 with TRBJ2-3; D remains unclear. Trimming cost V 5 bases and J 3 bases, with 3 bases left between them. Germline V gene sequence: CDR1 SGHAT, CDR2 FQNNGV. CDR3 length equals 11 residues. For the CDR3, the DNA is TGTGCCAGCAGCCATACAGATACGCAGTATTTT. It yields the protein CASSHTDTQYF.

The chain joins TRBV5-1 to TRBJ2-1, with 9 bases fitting TRBD1. Unmatched junction bases numbered 10, after V lost 5 bases and J lost 7 bases. This CDR3 spans 15 amino acids. The germline V gene encodes CDR1 SGHRS and CDR2 YFSETQ. The CDR3 DNA sequence: TGCGCCAGCAGTCCACAGGGGGCTTCACTGAATGAGCAGTTCTTC. This translates into CASSPQGASLNEQFF.

The V gene is TRBV5-4, the J gene TRBJ1-3; TRBD1 is a possible D gene (6 bases). CDR3 length equals 14 residues. Trimming stripped 4 bases from V and 1 base from J, with 9 bases between. Germline assignment: CDR1 SGHNT and CDR2 YYREEE (reference sequence). Written as DNA, the CDR3 is TGTGCCAGCAGCCAAGGGGGATCTGGAAACACCATATATTTT. As protein: CASSQGGSGNTIYF.

This sequence joins TRBV4-1 and TRBJ1-2; D might be TRBD1 (5 bases). Germline CDR1 MGHRA, CDR2 YSYEKL. Trimming stripped 0 bases from V and 6 bases from J, with 14 bases between. The CDR3 extends over 15 amino acids. CDR3 bases: TGCGCCAGCAGCCAAGATCCCCGGCAGGGTGATGGCTACACCTTC. Protein: CASSQDPRQGDGYTF.

The chain is built from TRBV5-5 and TRBJ1-2, with D uncertain. V dropped 0 bases and J dropped 0 bases, with 9 bases sitting between them. In germline, CDR1 is SGHKS, CDR2 YYEKEE (reference sequence). This CDR3 has 15 residues. The CDR3 loop is CASSLAQRTNYGYTF. The CDR3 DNA reads as TGTGCCAGCAGCTTGGCCCAGCGGACTAACTATGGCTACACCTTC.

This clone was observed a single time. The rearrangement joins TRBV6-2 or TRBV6-3 to TRBJ2-3, with 11 bases that match TRBD1. The germline gives CDR1 MNHEY, CDR2 SVGEGT. Trimming took 5 bases from V and 4 from J; bases not matched to a gene: 5. The CDR3 extends over 15 amino acids. CDR3 amino acids: CASSPPGQGADTQYF. The CDR3 nucleotides are TGTGCCAGCAGTCCACCGGGACAGGGGGCAGATACGCAGTATTTT.

V usage is TRBV30 and J usage is TRBJ1-2; possibly TRBD1 for D (5 bases). The CDR3 spans 14 residues. V was shortened by 0 bases and J by 4 bases, with 12 bases between the two germline ends. CDR1 and CDR2 (germline): GTSNPN, SVGIG (reference sequence). CDR3 loop: CAWSVGWGLYGYTF. The CDR3 DNA reads as TGTGCCTGGAGTGTAGGTTGGGGACTCTATGGCTACACCTTC. The full variable domain, with the rest looked up from reference TRBV30 and TRBJ1-2, is SQTIHQWPATLVQPVGSPLSLECTVEGTSNPNLYWYRQAAGRGLQLLFYSVGIGQISSEVPQNLSASRPQDRQFILSSKKLLLSDSGFYLCAWSVGWGLYGYTFGSGTRLTVV.

The chain joins TRBV11-2 to TRBJ1-2; a possible D gene is TRBD1 (6 bases). CDR1 and CDR2 (germline): SGHAT, FQNNGV. Between the trimmed V and J ends, which lost 4 bases and 2 bases, there was a span of 11 bases. The CDR3 has 14 amino acids. Written as DNA, the CDR3 is TGTGCCAGCAGCTCGACCCAGGGGAACTATGGCTACACCTTC. This encodes CASSSTQGNYGYTF.

The CDR3 DNA reads TGTGCCAGCAACCCGCGTACGGGGGGAGAAGCTTTCTTT. Translation: CASNPRTGGEAFF. V and J are TRBV12-3 or TRBV12-4 and TRBJ1-1; perhaps TRBD1 as D (5 bases). The ends were cut back, 7 bases at V and 8 bases at J, with 17 bases in the middle. The CDR3 totals 13 residues.

The sample holds one count of this clone. The chain recombines TRBV6-5 with TRBJ2-5, with 9 positions matching TRBD1. CDR3 length: 13 residues. Per the germline V gene, CDR1 is MNHEY and CDR2 is SVGAGI. Germline trimming cut 6 bases from V and 2 bases from J; bases unmatched to any gene: 1. The CDR3 DNA is TGTGCCAGCAGACAGGGGGCACAAGAGACCCAGTACTTC. The encoded protein is CASRQGAQETQYF.

The J gene is TRBJ1-5, the V gene TRBV15; D is perhaps TRBD1 (6 bases). Looked up from germline, CDR1 is LNHNV and CDR2 is YYDKDF (reference sequence). CDR3 length equals 16 residues. Trimming took off 2 bases at V and 4 bases at J, with 15 bases between the two ends. In DNA, the CDR3 is TGTGCCACCAGCAGACGGGCCAAGGGGGAAAATCAGCCCCAGCATTTT. Protein product: CATSRRAKGENQPQHF.

The chain couples TRBV28 to TRBJ2-5; 8 bases map to TRBD1. V lost 7 bases to trimming and J lost 2 bases; unmatched junction nucleotides: 9. The CDR3 sequence is 15 residues long. Germline V CDR1 and CDR2: MDHEN, SYDVKM. CDR3 loop: CASNVRGRPQETQYF. The CDR3 nucleotides read TGTGCCAGCAACGTCAGGGGGCGGCCACAAGAGACCCAGTACTTC.

The chain has TRBV4-1 and TRBJ1-2; perhaps TRBD1 as D (6 bases). V gave up 1 base and J gave up 2 bases, with 11 bases separating them. CDR1 MGHRA and CDR2 YSYEKL come from the germline V gene. The CDR3 has 15 residues. For the CDR3, the DNA is TGCGCCAGCAGCCAAGGACGACAGGCCAACTATGGCTACACCTTC. This codes for CASSQGRQANYGYTF.

The chain employs TRBV3-1 (or the pseudogene TRBV3-2) and TRBJ2-7, with D possibly TRBD1 on 6 matching bases. V was clipped by 6 bases and J by 2 bases, with 14 bases between them. CDR3 length: 14 amino acids. Germline V gene sequence: CDR1 LGHDT, CDR2 YNNKEL (reference sequence). CDR3 region: CASSQTGYPYEQYF. The CDR3, as DNA: TGTGCCAGCAGTCAGACAGGTTACCCCTACGAGCAGTACTTC.